This T cell receptor (beta chain) was identified in a study of blood T cell repertoires in COVID-19. TCRdb keeps only in-frame clones here, not all; method: immunoSEQ multiplex PCR. The data contain 60,000 or so clones, about 66% of them seen just once; the ten biggest clones take up roughly 50%. Recruitment covered some 25 US areas and drew participants whose ages spanned about 18 to 90 years. The CDR3 is made up of 15 amino acids. Germline assignment: CDR1 LNHDA and CDR2 SQIVND (reference sequence). V lost 3 bases to trimming and J lost 14 bases; unmatched junction nucleotides: 10. The receptor was derived from a woman between 55 and 75 years old who had been exposed to COVID-19. The rearrangement joins TRBV19 to TRBJ1-6; TRBD1 aligns across 10 bases. Sample: PBMCs or T cells enriched from blood (not recorded which). The CDR3 spells CASSIGTGAQGALHF. Written as DNA, the CDR3 is TGTGCCAGTAGTATCGGGACAGGGGCGCAAGGGGCCCTCCACTTT.